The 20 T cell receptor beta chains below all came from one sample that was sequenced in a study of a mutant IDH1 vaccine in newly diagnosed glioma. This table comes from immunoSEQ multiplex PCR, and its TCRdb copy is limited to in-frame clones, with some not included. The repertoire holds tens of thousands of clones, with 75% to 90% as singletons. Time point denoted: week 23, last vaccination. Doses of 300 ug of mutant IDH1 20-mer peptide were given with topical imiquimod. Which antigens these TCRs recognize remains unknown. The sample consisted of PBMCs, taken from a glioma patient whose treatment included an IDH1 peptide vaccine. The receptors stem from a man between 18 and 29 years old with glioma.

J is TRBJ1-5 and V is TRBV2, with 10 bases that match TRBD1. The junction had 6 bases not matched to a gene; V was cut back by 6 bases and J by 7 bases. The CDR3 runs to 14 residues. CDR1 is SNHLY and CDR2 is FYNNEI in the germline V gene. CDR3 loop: CASSWDRGQQPQHF. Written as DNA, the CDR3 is TGTGCCAGCAGCTGGGACAGGGGACAACAGCCCCAGCATTTT.

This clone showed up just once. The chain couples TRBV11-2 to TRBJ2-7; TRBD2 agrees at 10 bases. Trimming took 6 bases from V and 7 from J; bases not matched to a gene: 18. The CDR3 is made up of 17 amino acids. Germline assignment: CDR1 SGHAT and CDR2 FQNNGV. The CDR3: CASRQWGGSGRGGEQYF. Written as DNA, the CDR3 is TGTGCCAGCAGGCAATGGGGTGGGAGCGGGAGGGGAGGGGAGCAGTACTTC.

Here the CDR3 reads CASSQDKTYSDTEAFF. The CDR3 DNA reads TGCGCCAGCAGCCAAGATAAGACTTATTCGGACACTGAAGCTTTCTTT. The gene calls are TRBV4-3 and TRBJ1-1, with no clear D. The ends were cut back, 0 bases at V and 3 bases at J, with 14 bases in the middle. This CDR3 has 16 amino acids. Per the germline V gene, CDR1 is LGHNA and CDR2 is YSLEER.

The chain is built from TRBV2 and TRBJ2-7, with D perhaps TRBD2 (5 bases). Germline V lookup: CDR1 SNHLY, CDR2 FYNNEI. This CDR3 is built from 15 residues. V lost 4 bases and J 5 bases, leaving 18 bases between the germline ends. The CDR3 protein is CASSVNGAPGNEQYF. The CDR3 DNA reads TGTGCCAGCAGTGTAAATGGAGCCCCGGGGAACGAGCAGTACTTC.

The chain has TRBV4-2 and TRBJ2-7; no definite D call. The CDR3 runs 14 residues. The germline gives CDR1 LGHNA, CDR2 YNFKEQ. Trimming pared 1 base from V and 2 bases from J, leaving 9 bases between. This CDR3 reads CASSQAGTPYEQYF. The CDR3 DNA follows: TGTGCCAGCAGCCAAGCCGGCACCCCCTACGAGCAGTACTTC.

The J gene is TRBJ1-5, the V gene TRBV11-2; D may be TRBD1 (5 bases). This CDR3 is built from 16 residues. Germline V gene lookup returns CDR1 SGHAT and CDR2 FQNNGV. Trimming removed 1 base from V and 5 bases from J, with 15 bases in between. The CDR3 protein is CASSLGGLEDDQPQHF. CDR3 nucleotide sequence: TGTGCCAGCAGCTTAGGGGGCCTCGAGGACGATCAGCCCCAGCATTTT.

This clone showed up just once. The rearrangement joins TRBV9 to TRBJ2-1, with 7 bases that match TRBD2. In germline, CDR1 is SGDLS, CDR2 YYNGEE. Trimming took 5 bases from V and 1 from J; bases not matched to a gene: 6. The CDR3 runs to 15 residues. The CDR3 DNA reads TGTGCCAGCAGTAGGGCTAGCGGTTCCTACAATGAGCAGTTCTTC. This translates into CASSRASGSYNEQFF.

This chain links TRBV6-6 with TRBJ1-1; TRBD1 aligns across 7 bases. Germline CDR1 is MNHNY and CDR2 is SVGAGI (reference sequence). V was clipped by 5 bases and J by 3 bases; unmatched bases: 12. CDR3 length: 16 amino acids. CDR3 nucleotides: TGTGCCAGCAGTGCCTTCCTTAGGGACAGCGACACTGAAGCTTTCTTT. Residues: CASSAFLRDSDTEAFF.

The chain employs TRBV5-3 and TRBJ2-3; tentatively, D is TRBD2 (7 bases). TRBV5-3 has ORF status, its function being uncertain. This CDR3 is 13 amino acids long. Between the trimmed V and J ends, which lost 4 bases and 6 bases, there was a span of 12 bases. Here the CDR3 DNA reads TGTGCCAGAAGCAGGGAGGGGGGGGATACGCAGTATTTT. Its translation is CARSREGGDTQYF.

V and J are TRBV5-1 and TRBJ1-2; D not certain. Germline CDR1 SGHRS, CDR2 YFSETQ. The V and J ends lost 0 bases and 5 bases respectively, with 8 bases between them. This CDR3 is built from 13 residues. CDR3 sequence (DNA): TGCGCCAGCAGCTTGGACACAGCTTATGGCTACACCTTC. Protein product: CASSLDTAYGYTF.

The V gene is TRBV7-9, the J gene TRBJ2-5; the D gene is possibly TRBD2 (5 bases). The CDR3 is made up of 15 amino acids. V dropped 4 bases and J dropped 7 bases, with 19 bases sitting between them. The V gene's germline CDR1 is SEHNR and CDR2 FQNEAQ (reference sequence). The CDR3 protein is CASSSSKGAGWTQYF. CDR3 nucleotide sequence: TGTGCCAGCAGCTCCTCTAAGGGAGCCGGGTGGACCCAGTACTTC.

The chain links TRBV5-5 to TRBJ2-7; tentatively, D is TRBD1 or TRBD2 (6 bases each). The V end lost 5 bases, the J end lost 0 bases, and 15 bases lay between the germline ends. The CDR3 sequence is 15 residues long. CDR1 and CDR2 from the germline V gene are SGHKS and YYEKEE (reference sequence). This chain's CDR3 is CASSTRGEVSYEQYF. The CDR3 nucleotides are TGTGCCAGCAGTACAAGGGGGGAGGTCTCCTACGAGCAGTACTTC.

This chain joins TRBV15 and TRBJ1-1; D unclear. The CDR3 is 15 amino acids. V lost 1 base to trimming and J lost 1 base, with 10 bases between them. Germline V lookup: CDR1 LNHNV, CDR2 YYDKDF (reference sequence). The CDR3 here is CATSRGLEGNTEAFF. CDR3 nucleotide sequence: TGTGCCACCAGCAGAGGGTTGGAGGGGAACACTGAAGCTTTCTTT. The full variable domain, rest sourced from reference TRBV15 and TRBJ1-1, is DAMVIQNPRYQVTQFGKPVTLSCSQTLNHNVMYWYQQKSSQAPKLLFHYYDKDFNNEADTPDNFQSRRPNTSFCFLDIRSPGLGDTAMYLCATSRGLEGNTEAFFGQGTRLTVV.

Here the CDR3 DNA reads TGTGCCAGCTGGGGCGCGGGGGAAATGGGAAACACCATATATTTT. It encodes CASWGAGEMGNTIYF. The chain joins TRBV5-4 to TRBJ1-3; tentative D call: TRBD1 (5 bases). The CDR3 spans 15 residues. The ends were cut back, 7 bases at V and 4 bases at J, with 18 bases in the middle. Germline V lookup: CDR1 SGHNT, CDR2 YYREEE (reference sequence).

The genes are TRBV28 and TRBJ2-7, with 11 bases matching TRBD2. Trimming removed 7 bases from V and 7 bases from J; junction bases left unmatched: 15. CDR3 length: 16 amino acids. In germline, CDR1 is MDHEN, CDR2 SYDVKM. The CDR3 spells CASTLLAGATPKEQYF. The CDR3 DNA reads TGTGCCAGCACCCTACTAGCGGGAGCGACACCAAAGGAGCAGTACTTC.

The DNA for the CDR3 is TGTGCCAGCAGTCCCGTCAGAGGGTCGGGAAACACCATATATTTT. Its protein is CASSPVRGSGNTIYF. The chain employs TRBV6-6 and TRBJ1-3; D unclear. The germline V and J ends were trimmed by 5 bases and 4 bases, with 15 bases remaining between them. Germline V gene data show CDR1 as MNHNY and CDR2 as SVGAGI (reference sequence). CDR3 size: 15 residues.

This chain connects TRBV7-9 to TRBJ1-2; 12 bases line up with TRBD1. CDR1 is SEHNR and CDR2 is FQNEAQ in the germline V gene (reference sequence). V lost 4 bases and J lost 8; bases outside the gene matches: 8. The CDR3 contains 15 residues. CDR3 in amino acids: CASSSPRDRGQGYTF. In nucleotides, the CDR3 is TGTGCCAGCAGCTCGCCACGGGACAGGGGGCAAGGCTACACCTTC.

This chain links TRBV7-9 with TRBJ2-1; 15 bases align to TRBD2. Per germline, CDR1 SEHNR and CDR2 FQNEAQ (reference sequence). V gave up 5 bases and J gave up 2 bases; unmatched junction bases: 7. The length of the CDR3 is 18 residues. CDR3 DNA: TGTGCCAGCAGCCCTGGACTAGCGGGAGGGAACACCTACAATGAGCAGTTCTTC. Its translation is CASSPGLAGGNTYNEQFF.

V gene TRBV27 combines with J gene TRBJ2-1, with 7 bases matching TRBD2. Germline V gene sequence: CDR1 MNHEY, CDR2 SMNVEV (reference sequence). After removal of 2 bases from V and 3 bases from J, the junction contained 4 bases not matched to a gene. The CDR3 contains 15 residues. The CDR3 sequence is CASSLSGNLYNEQFF. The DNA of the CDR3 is TGTGCCAGCAGTTTAAGCGGGAACCTCTACAATGAGCAGTTCTTC.

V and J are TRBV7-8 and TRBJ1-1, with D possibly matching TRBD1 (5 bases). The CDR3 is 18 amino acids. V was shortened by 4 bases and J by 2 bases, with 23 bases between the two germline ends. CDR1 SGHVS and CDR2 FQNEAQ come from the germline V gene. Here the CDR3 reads CASSSIINPAGPNTEAFF. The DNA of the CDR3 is TGTGCCAGCAGCTCAATTATAAACCCGGCAGGGCCAAACACTGAAGCTTTCTTT.